The rows below give T cell receptor beta chains drawn from one sample of a study of PD-1 blockade in classical Hodgkin lymphoma. Profiling relied on immunoSEQ multiplex PCR, and the TCRdb table lists in-frame clones only, not all of them. The table has roughly 68,000 clones, 93% seen once. What was sequenced was peripheral blood mononuclear cells (PBMCs). Receptors originate from a human donor with classical Hodgkin lymphoma. CDR3s include the opening cysteine and the closing phenylalanine or tryptophan. The order of the fields is V gene, D gene, clone size, J gene, CDR3 length, CDR3 DNA, CDR3 protein. D genes are given only for firm matches. Not every row has a clone size; where given, it reads once, few, many or a size class.

V gene: TRBV7-2; D gene: TRBD2; clone size: -; J gene: TRBJ2-7; CDR3 length: 16; CDR3 DNA: TGTGCCAGCAGAAGCAGCCTGACTAGCGGGAGCTACGAGCAGTACTTC; CDR3 protein: CASRSSLTSGSYEQYF
V gene: TRBV2; D gene: -; clone size: once; J gene: TRBJ2-1; CDR3 length: 15; CDR3 DNA: TGTGCCAGCAGCTCGGACTACTTACGGAGTGATGAGCAGTTCTTC; CDR3 protein: CASSSDYLRSDEQFF
V gene: TRBV7-9; D gene: -; clone size: -; J gene: TRBJ1-2; CDR3 length: 13; CDR3 DNA: TGTGCCAGCAGCGTACAGGGTAACTATGGCTACACCTTC; CDR3 protein: CASSVQGNYGYTF
V gene: TRBV6-1; D gene: -; clone size: -; J gene: TRBJ2-7; CDR3 length: 11; CDR3 DNA: TGTGCCAGCAGCAGAAGCTACGAGCAGTACTTC; CDR3 protein: CASSRSYEQYF
V gene: TRBV28; D gene: TRBD1; clone size: once; J gene: TRBJ2-1; CDR3 length: 15; CDR3 DNA: TGTGCCAGCAGTCGTACAGGGGGCTACGGCCATGAGCAGTTCTTC; CDR3 protein: CASSRTGGYGHEQFF
V gene: TRBV5-1; D gene: TRBD2; clone size: -; J gene: TRBJ2-2; CDR3 length: 15; CDR3 DNA: TGCGCCAGCAGCCGACTAGCGGGGAACACCGGGGAGCTGTTTTTT; CDR3 protein: CASSRLAGNTGELFF
V gene: TRBV6-1; D gene: TRBD1; clone size: -; J gene: TRBJ2-3; CDR3 length: 18; CDR3 DNA: TGTGCCAGCAGTGAACACGGACAGCCTAAGGGGGCTACAGATACGCAGTATTTT; CDR3 protein: CASSEHGQPKGATDTQYF
V gene: TRBV5-6; D gene: -; clone size: few; J gene: TRBJ2-7; CDR3 length: 16; CDR3 DNA: TGTGCCAGCAGCTTCGGGTCGCGGAGTTATTCCTACGAGCAGTACTTC; CDR3 protein: CASSFGSRSYSYEQYF
V gene: TRBV18; D gene: -; clone size: -; J gene: TRBJ2-5; CDR3 length: 15; CDR3 DNA: TGTGCCAGCTCACCTCGAGGGGGGACGGGGGAGACCCAGTACTTC; CDR3 protein: CASSPRGGTGETQYF
V gene: TRBV7-2; D gene: TRBD2; clone size: -; J gene: TRBJ2-7; CDR3 length: 15; CDR3 DNA: TGTGCCAGCAGCTTAGAGCCAGCGGGAGATAACGAGCAGTACTTC; CDR3 protein: CASSLEPAGDNEQYF
V gene: TRBV19; D gene: -; clone size: -; J gene: TRBJ2-2; CDR3 length: 15; CDR3 DNA: TGTGCCAGTAGTATTGTAGCGCTAAACACCGGGGAGCTGTTTTTT; CDR3 protein: CASSIVALNTGELFF
V gene: TRBV19; D gene: TRBD1; clone size: -; J gene: TRBJ1-1; CDR3 length: 15; CDR3 DNA: TGTGCCAGTAGTGGACAGGGGGCCGGGGACACTGAAGCTTTCTTT; CDR3 protein: CASSGQGAGDTEAFF
V gene: TRBV5-4; D gene: -; clone size: -; J gene: TRBJ2-2; CDR3 length: 15; CDR3 DNA: TGTGCCAGCAGCGGCACCCACAGGGACACCGGGGAGCTGTTTTTT; CDR3 protein: CASSGTHRDTGELFF
V gene: TRBV28; D gene: TRBD1; clone size: -; J gene: TRBJ1-2; CDR3 length: 13; CDR3 DNA: TGTGCCAGCAGCCTGGGACAGGGTCTGGGCTACACCTTC; CDR3 protein: CASSLGQGLGYTF
V gene: TRBV7-8; D gene: -; clone size: -; J gene: TRBJ1-1; CDR3 length: 14; CDR3 DNA: TGTGCCAGCACGTCGGGGGCGCCGAACACTGAAGCTTTCTTT; CDR3 protein: CASTSGAPNTEAFF
V gene: TRBV9; D gene: -; clone size: once; J gene: TRBJ2-3; CDR3 length: 18; CDR3 DNA: TGTGCCAGCAGCGTAGGGACACTACTAGCCTGGGACACAGATACGCAGTATTTT; CDR3 protein: CASSVGTLLAWDTDTQYF
V gene: TRBV29-1; D gene: -; clone size: -; J gene: TRBJ1-2; CDR3 length: 10; CDR3 DNA: TGCAGCACAGAGGAGAGTGGCTACACCTTC; CDR3 protein: CSTEESGYTF
V gene: TRBV18; D gene: -; clone size: once; J gene: TRBJ1-1; CDR3 length: 14; CDR3 DNA: TGTGCCAGCTCACCCCCTAGTATGAACACTGAAGCTTTCTTT; CDR3 protein: CASSPPSMNTEAFF
V gene: TRBV5-1; D gene: -; clone size: -; J gene: TRBJ2-1; CDR3 length: 15; CDR3 DNA: TGCGCCAGCAGTAAGAGTAGCTCAACCTACAATGAGCAGTTCTTC; CDR3 protein: CASSKSSSTYNEQFF
V gene: TRBV29-1; D gene: -; clone size: -; J gene: TRBJ1-1; CDR3 length: 10; CDR3 DNA: TGCAGCGTTCGGCAAGCTGAAGCTTTCTTT; CDR3 protein: CSVRQAEAFF
V gene: TRBV7-9; D gene: TRBD2; clone size: once; J gene: TRBJ2-1; CDR3 length: 16; CDR3 DNA: TGTGCCAGCAGCTTAAAGACTAGCGGGTCCTACAATGAGCAGTTCTTC; CDR3 protein: CASSLKTSGSYNEQFF
V gene: TRBV5-1; D gene: TRBD1; clone size: -; J gene: TRBJ1-1; CDR3 length: 16; CDR3 DNA: TGCGCCAGCAGCCTCCAGACAGGGATCATGAACACTGAAGCTTTCTTT; CDR3 protein: CASSLQTGIMNTEAFF
V gene: TRBV7-9; D gene: -; clone size: -; J gene: TRBJ1-2; CDR3 length: 16; CDR3 DNA: TGTGCCAGCAGCTTCTCTGGACAAGGGCCCTTCTATGGCTACACCTTC; CDR3 protein: CASSFSGQGPFYGYTF
V gene: TRBV2; D gene: TRBD2; clone size: -; J gene: TRBJ2-1; CDR3 length: 15; CDR3 DNA: TGTGCCAGCAGTGAAGCGCTAGCGGGAGTGGGTGAGCAGTTCTTC; CDR3 protein: CASSEALAGVGEQFF
V gene: TRBV5-4; D gene: TRBD1; clone size: -; J gene: TRBJ1-2; CDR3 length: 13; CDR3 DNA: TGTGCCAGCAGCCCGGACAGGGACTATGGCTACACCTTC; CDR3 protein: CASSPDRDYGYTF
V gene: TRBV19; D gene: -; clone size: -; J gene: TRBJ1-2; CDR3 length: 11; CDR3 DNA: TGTGCCAGTAGTATCGGCGGGGGCTACACCTTC; CDR3 protein: CASSIGGGYTF